The rows below give T cell receptor beta chains drawn from one sample of a study of cytomegalovirus exposure and HLA in healthy donors. Measured with immunoSEQ multiplex PCR; TCRdb has only the in-frame clones, and not every one. The data hold roughly 93,000 clones, with 80% observed a single time. Material for sequencing was PBMCs. The receptor set was obtained from a man younger than 40 in good health and CMV-seronegative. Each CDR3 is given with its conserved first and last residue. A D gene is named only where the DNA matches it firmly. Size is stated for part of the rows, as once, few or many counts, or as a class when the clone is expanded.

J gene | clone size | D gene | V gene | CDR3 protein | CDR3 DNA
TRBJ2-1 | . | TRBD2 | TRBV9 | CASSPGRTSGNNEQFF | TGTGCCAGCAGCCCAGGCCGGACTAGCGGAAACAATGAGCAGTTCTTC
TRBJ2-7 | . | . | TRBV6-1 | CASGLNIASYEQYF | TGTGCCAGCGGTCTCAACATCGCCTCCTACGAGCAGTACTTC
TRBJ2-7 | . | TRBD1 | TRBV19 | CASSTRDRGSCEQYF | TGTGCCAGTAGTACACGGGACAGGGGTTCCTGCGAGCAGTACTTC
TRBJ2-2 | . | . | TRBV18 | CASSGTNTGELFF | TGTGCCAGCTCAGGGACAAACACCGGGGAGCTGTTTTTT
TRBJ1-2 | . | TRBD1 | TRBV28 | CASSQTGGDYGYTF | TGTGCCAGCAGCCAGACAGGGGGGGACTATGGCTACACCTTC
TRBJ1-6 | . | . | TRBV19 | CASSIARPVDYNSPLHF | TGTGCCAGTAGTATCGCGAGGCCGGTTGACTATAATTCACCCCTCCACTTT
TRBJ1-1 | few | TRBD1 | TRBV6-1 | CASINRGNTEAFF | TGTGCCAGCATCAACAGGGGTAACACTGAAGCTTTCTTT
TRBJ2-7 | . | TRBD2 | TRBV7-2 | CASSRGLALSYEQYF | TGTGCCAGCAGCCGGGGACTAGCGCTTTCCTACGAGCAGTACTTC
TRBJ1-2 | . | TRBD1 | TRBV7-9 | CASSPWTGGYTF | TGTGCCAGCAGCCCCTGGACAGGAGGCTACACCTTC
TRBJ1-2 | . | . | TRBV5-1 | CASSLRAGDYGYTF | TGCGCCAGCAGCTTGCGGGCAGGGGACTATGGCTACACCTTC
TRBJ1-5 | . | . | TRBV15 | CATSRKGGSSAINQPQHF | TGTGCCACCAGCAGAAAGGGGGGGAGCTCAGCGATAAATCAGCCCCAGCATTTT
TRBJ1-4 | . | . | TRBV28 | CASSRRDFRNEKLFF | TGTGCCAGCAGCCGACGGGACTTTCGAAATGAAAAACTGTTTTTT
TRBJ2-3 | . | TRBD2 | TRBV5-8 | CASSLGRGTRTDTQYF | TGTGCCAGCAGCTTGGGGCGGGGGACCCGGACAGATACGCAGTATTTT
TRBJ1-2 | . | . | TRBV4-2 | CASSRGTGYGYTF | TGTGCCAGCAGCCGCGGGACGGGCTATGGCTACACCTTC
TRBJ2-1 | once | TRBD2 | TRBV11-3 | CASSSIAGAYYNEQFF | TGTGCCAGCAGCTCAATAGCGGGGGCCTACTACAATGAGCAGTTCTTC
TRBJ2-1 | . | . | TRBV11-2 | CASSLSSYEQFF | TGTGCCAGCAGCTTATCCTCCTATGAGCAGTTCTTC
TRBJ1-2 | . | . | TRBV6-5 | CASSWLQGGYGYTF | TGTGCCAGCAGTTGGCTCCAGGGAGGCTATGGCTACACCTTC
TRBJ1-1 | . | TRBD1 | TRBV10-3 | CAITPLGQTEAFF | TGTGCCATCACCCCTCTGGGACAGACTGAAGCTTTCTTT
TRBJ1-6 | . | . | TRBV2 | CASSGGLSNSPLHF | TGTGCCAGCAGTGGGGGGCTTTCCAATTCACCCCTCCACTTT
TRBJ1-5 | . | TRBD1 | TRBV15 | CATSGSKGASNQPQHF | TGTGCCACCAGCGGATCGAAGGGGGCTAGCAATCAGCCCCAGCATTTT
TRBJ2-7 | . | . | TRBV2 | CASSAPSSPAYEQYF | TGTGCCAGCAGTGCACCGAGCTCACCCGCCTACGAGCAGTACTTC
TRBJ1-1 | . | . | TRBV18 | CASSWGGKNTEAFF | TGTGCCAGCTCTTGGGGCGGAAAGAACACTGAAGCTTTCTTT
TRBJ1-2 | . | TRBD1 | TRBV2 | CASREGTVQRAGYTF | TGTGCCAGCCGCGAAGGGACAGTCCAAAGAGCTGGCTACACCTTC
TRBJ2-7 | . | . | TRBV21-1 | CASSKEGREQYF | TGTGCCAGCAGCAAAGAGGGGCGCGAGCAGTACTTC
TRBJ1-2 | . | . | TRBV4-1 | CASSHGQVGYTF | TGCGCCAGCAGCCATGGGCAGGTCGGCTACACCTTC
TRBJ2-3 | . | . | TRBV9 | CASSVEIGLVASTDTQYF | TGTGCCAGCAGCGTCGAAATAGGACTCGTAGCTAGCACAGATACGCAGTATTTT
TRBJ1-4 | . | . | TRBV4-3 | CASSQDDAGANEKLFF | TGCGCCAGCAGCCAAGATGACGCAGGGGCAAATGAAAAACTGTTTTTT
TRBJ1-4 | few | . | TRBV7-9 | CASSGAVEKLFF | TGTGCCAGCAGCGGAGCGGTTGAAAAACTGTTTTTT
TRBJ2-7 | . | . | TRBV7-6 | CASSRTDSYEQYF | TGTGCCAGCAGCAGGACAGACTCCTACGAGCAGTACTTC
TRBJ2-7 | . | TRBD1 | TRBV2 | CASNRGMNYEQYF | TGTGCCAGCAACAGGGGGATGAATTACGAGCAGTACTTC
TRBJ2-7 | . | TRBD1 | TRBV13 | CASSRHTGGNYEQYF | TGTGCCAGCAGCCGCCACACAGGGGGCAACTACGAGCAGTACTTC